The next 5 T cell receptor beta chains were all read from a single sample in a study of OX40 agonist ivuxolimab in advanced cancers. Only in-frame clones appear in the TCRdb table, and some are missing; sequencing was by immunoSEQ multiplex PCR. Among fewer than 100,000 clones listed, 70% to 85% were seen once. The sequenced sample was CD4+ or CD8+ T cells sorted from blood, obtained in a trial of the OX40 agonist ivuxolimab. Every receptor here comes from an adult with an advanced solid tumor such as melanoma, head and neck, liver or kidney cancer.

The chain combines TRBV19 with TRBJ1-4; the match to TRBD1 covers 10 bases. Losses at the gene ends were 1 base for V and 3 bases for J; bases not matched to a gene: 5. The CDR3 has 17 amino acids. Germline V gene data show CDR1 as LNHDA and CDR2 as SQIVND (reference sequence). The CDR3 coding sequence is TGTGCCAGTAGTATAGCTGACAGGGGGCGATCTAATGAAAAACTGTTTTTT. Translation: CASSIADRGRSNEKLFF.

The chain combines TRBV29-1 with TRBJ1-2; D might be TRBD1 (5 bases). This CDR3 is built from 12 residues. The V end lost 8 bases, the J end lost 2 bases, and 12 bases lay between the germline ends. CDR1 SQVTM and CDR2 ANQGSEA come from the germline V gene. As DNA, the CDR3 is TGCAGCACTTGGGACTCAAACTATGGCTACACCTTC. This codes for CSTWDSNYGYTF.

The J gene is TRBJ1-1, the V gene TRBV9; TRBD1 aligns across 7 bases. The CDR3 has 16 residues. The germline gives CDR1 SGDLS, CDR2 YYNGEE. V lost 0 bases and J lost 5; bases outside the gene matches: 10. CDR3 sequence reads: CASSVAKGAWGTEAFF. CDR3 in DNA: TGTGCCAGCAGCGTAGCGAAGGGGGCCTGGGGGACTGAAGCTTTCTTT.

The V gene is TRBV9, the J gene TRBJ2-7, with 10 bases that match TRBD2. The CDR3 length is 13 residues. Losses at the gene ends were 5 bases for V and 7 bases for J; bases not matched to a gene: 6. CDR1 is SGDLS and CDR2 is YYNGEE in the germline V gene. CDR3: CASRASGSGEQYF. The CDR3 DNA is TGTGCCAGCAGGGCTAGCGGGAGTGGTGAGCAGTACTTC.

The genes are TRBV7-2 and TRBJ2-7; D is possibly TRBD1 or TRBD2 (6 bases each). CDR1 is SGHTA and CDR2 is FQGNSA in the germline V gene. The germline V and J ends were trimmed by 5 bases and 5 bases, with 22 bases remaining between them. The CDR3 is 16 amino acids. The CDR3 DNA sequence: TGTGCCAGCAGCACAATTACCGGGGGCCCTAGAGACGAGCAGTACGTC. Its protein product is CASSTITGGPRDEQYV.